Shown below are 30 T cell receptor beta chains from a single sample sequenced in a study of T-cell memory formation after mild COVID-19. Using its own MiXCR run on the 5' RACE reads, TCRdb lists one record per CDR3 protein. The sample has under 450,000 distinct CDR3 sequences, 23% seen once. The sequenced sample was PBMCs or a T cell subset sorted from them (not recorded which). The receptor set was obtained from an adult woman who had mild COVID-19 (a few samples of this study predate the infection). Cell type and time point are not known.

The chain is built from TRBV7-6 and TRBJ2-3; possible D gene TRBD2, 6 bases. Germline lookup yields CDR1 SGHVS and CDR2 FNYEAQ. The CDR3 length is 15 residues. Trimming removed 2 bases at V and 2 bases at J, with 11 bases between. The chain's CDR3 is CASSLLADHTDTQYF. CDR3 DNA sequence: TGTGCCAGCAGCTTATTAGCGGACCACACAGATACGCAGTATTTT.

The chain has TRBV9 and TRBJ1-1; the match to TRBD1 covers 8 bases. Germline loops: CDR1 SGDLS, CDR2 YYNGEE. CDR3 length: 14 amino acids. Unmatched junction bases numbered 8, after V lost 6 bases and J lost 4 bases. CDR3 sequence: CASTTGQGGTEAFF. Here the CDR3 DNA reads TGTGCCAGCACCACCGGACAGGGCGGCACTGAAGCTTTCTTT.

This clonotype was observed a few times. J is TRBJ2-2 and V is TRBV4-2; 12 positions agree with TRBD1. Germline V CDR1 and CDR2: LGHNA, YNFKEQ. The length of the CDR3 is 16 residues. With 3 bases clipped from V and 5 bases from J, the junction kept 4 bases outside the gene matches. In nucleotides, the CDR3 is TGTGCCAGCAGCCACACGGGACAGGGGGCTACCGGGGAGCTGTTTTTT. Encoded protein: CASSHTGQGATGELFF.

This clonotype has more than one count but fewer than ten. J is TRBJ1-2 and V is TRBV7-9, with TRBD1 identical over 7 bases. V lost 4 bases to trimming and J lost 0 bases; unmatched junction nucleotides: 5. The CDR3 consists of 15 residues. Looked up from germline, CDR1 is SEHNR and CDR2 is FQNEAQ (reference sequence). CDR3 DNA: TGTGCCAGCAGCTCAGACAGGGTATCTAACTATGGCTACACCTTC. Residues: CASSSDRVSNYGYTF.

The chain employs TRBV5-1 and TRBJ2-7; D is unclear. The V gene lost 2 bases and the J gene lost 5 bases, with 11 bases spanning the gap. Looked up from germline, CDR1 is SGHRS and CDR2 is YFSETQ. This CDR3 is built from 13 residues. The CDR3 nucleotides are TGCGCCAGCAGCTTTACACTCAACGACGAGCAGTACTTC. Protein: CASSFTLNDEQYF.

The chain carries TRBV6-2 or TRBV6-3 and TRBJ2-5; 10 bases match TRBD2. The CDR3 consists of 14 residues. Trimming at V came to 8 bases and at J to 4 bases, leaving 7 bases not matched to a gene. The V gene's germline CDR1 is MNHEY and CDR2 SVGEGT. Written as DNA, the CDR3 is TGTGCCAGCCGGAAGCGGGAGGGCCCAGAGACCCAGTACTTC. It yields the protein CASRKREGPETQYF.

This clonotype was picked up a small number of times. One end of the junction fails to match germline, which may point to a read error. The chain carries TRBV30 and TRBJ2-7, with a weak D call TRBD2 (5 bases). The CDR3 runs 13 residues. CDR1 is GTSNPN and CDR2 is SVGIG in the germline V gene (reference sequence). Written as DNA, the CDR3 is TGTGCCTGGAGCGAGGGTTTCTCCTCCGAGCAGTACTTC. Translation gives CAWSEGFSSEQYF.

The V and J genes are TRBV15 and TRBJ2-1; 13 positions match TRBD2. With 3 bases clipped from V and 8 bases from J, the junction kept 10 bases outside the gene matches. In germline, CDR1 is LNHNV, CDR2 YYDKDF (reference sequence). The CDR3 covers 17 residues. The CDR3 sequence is CATSSRTSGSASDEQFF. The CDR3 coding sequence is TGTGCCACCAGCAGCAGGACTAGCGGGAGTGCTAGCGATGAGCAGTTCTTC.

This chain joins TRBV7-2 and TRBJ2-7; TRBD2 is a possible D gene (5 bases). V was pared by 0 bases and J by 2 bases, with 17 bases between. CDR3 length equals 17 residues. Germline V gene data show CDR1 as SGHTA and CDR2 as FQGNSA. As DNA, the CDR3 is TGTGCCAGCAGCTTAGCTCGGGGTGACTTGGGGACCTACGAGCAGTACTTC. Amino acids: CASSLARGDLGTYEQYF. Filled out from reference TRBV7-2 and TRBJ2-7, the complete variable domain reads GAGVSQSPSNKVTEKGKDVELRCDPISGHTALYWYRQSLGQGLEFLIYFQGNSAPDKSGLPSDRFSAERTGGSVSTLTIQRTQQEDSAVYLCASSLARGDLGTYEQYFGPGTRLTVT.

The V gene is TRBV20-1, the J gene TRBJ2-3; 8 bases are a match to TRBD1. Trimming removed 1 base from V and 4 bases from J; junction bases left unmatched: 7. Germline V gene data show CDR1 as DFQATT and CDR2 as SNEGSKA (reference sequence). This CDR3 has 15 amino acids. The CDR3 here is CSARGSRGRADTQYF. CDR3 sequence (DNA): TGCAGTGCTAGAGGGAGCAGGGGGCGAGCAGATACGCAGTATTTT.

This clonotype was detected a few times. CDR3: CASSSGFSLYNEQFF. CDR3 sequence (DNA): TGTGCCAGCAGCTCAGGGTTTTCCTTATACAATGAGCAGTTCTTC. The chain joins TRBV11-3 to TRBJ2-1, with D maybe TRBD1 (5 bases). Germline CDR1 reads SGHNT; CDR2 reads YENEEA. The CDR3 is 15 amino acids. V was pared by 4 bases and J by 4 bases, with 14 bases between.

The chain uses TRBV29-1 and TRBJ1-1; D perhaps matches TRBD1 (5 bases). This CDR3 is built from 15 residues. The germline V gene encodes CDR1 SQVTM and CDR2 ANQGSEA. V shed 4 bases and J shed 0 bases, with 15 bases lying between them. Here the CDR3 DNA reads TGCAGCGTTGCCATCGGGATGGGGCTGAACACTGAAGCTTTCTTT. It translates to CSVAIGMGLNTEAFF. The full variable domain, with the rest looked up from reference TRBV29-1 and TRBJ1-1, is SAVISQKPSRDICQRGTSLTIQCQVDSQVTMMFWYRQQPGQSLTLIATANQGSEATYESGFVIDKFPISRPNLTFSTLTVSNMSPEDSSIYLCSVAIGMGLNTEAFFGQGTRLTVV.

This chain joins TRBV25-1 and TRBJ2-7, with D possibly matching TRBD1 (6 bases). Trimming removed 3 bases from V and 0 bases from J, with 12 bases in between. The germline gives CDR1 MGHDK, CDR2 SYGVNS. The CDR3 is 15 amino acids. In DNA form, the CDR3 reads TGTGCCAGCAGTGATACTACAGGGAACTCCTACGAGCAGTACTTC. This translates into CASSDTTGNSYEQYF.

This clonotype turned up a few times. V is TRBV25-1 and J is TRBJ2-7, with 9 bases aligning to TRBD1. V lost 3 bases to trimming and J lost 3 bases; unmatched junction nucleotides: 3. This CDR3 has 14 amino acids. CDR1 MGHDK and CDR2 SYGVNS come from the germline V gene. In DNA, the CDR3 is TGTGCCAGCAGTGACGCGACAGGGGGCTACGAGCAGTACTTC. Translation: CASSDATGGYEQYF.

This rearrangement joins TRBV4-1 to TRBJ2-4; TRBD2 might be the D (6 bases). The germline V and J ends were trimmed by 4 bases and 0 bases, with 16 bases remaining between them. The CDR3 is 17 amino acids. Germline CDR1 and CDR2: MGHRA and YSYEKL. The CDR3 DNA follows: TGCGCCAGCAGCCTCGTCATCCGGGACTTAGCCAAAAACATTCAGTACTTC. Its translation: CASSLVIRDLAKNIQYF.

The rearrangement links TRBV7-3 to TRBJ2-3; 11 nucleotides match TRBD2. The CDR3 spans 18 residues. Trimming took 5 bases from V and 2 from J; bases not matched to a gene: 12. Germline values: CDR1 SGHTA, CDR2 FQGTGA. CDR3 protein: CASSQTSGGSSHTDTQYF. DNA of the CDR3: TGTGCCAGCAGCCAAACTAGCGGGGGATCCTCCCACACAGATACGCAGTATTTT. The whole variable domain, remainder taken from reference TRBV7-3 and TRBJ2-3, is GAGVSQTPSNKVTEKGKYVELRCDPISGHTALYWYRQSLGQGPEFLIYFQGTGAADDSGLPNDRFFAVRPEGSVSTLKIQRTERGDSAVYLCASSQTSGGSSHTDTQYFGPGTRLTVL.

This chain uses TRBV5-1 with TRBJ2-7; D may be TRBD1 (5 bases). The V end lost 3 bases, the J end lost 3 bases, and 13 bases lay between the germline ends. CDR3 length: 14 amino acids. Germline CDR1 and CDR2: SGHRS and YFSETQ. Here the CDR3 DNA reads TGCGCCAGCAGCTCCCAAGGGGTAGGCTACGAGCAGTACTTC. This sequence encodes CASSSQGVGYEQYF.

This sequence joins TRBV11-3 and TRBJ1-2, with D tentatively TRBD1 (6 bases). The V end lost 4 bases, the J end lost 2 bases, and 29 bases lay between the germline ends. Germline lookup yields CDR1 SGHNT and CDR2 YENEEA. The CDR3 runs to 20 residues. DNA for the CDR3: TGTGCCAGCAGCTCGAGGGCGTTGGGAGCAGGTCACCAGGGGAACTATGGCTACACCTTC. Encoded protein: CASSSRALGAGHQGNYGYTF.

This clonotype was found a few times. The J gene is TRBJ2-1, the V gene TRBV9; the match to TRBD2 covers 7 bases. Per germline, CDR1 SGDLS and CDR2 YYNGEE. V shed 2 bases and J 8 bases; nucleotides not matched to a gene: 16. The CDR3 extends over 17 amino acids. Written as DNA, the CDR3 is TGTGCCAGCAGCGTTCTCCCGCTAGCGGACCGGGGGGATGAGCAGTTCTTC. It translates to CASSVLPLADRGDEQFF.

The CDR3 is CSAVKASEQFF. The CDR3 nucleotides read TGCAGTGCCGTGAAAGCGAGTGAGCAGTTCTTC. This sequence joins TRBV20-1 and TRBJ2-1; D is ambiguous. Germline V gene data show CDR1 as DFQATT and CDR2 as SNEGSKA (reference sequence). Trimming left V 6 bases short and J 9 bases short, with 12 bases between. This CDR3 is built from 11 residues.

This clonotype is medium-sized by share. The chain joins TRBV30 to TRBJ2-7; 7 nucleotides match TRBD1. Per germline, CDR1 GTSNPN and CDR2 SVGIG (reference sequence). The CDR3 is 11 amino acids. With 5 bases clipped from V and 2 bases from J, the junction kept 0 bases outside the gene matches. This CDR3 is CAWGQAYEQYF. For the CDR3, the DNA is TGTGCCTGGGGACAGGCCTACGAGCAGTACTTC.

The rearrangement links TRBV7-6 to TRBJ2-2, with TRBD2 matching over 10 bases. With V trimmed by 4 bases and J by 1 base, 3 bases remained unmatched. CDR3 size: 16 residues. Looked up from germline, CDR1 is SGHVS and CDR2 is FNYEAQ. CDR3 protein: CASSSLAGLNTGELFF. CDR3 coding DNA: TGTGCCAGCAGCTCACTAGCGGGGTTGAACACCGGGGAGCTGTTTTTT.

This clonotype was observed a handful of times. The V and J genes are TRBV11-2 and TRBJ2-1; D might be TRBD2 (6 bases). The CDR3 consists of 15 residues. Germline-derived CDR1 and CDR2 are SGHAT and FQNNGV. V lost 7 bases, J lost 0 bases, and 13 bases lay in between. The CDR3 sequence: CASIIGTRSYNEQFF. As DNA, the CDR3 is TGTGCCAGCATCATCGGGACTCGCTCCTACAATGAGCAGTTCTTC.

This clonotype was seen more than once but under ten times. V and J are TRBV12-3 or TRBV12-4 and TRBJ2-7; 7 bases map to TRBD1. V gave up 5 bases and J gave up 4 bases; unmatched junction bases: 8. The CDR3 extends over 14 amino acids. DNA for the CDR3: TGTGCCAGCAGTACCGGGACAGATCTTTACGAGCAGTACTTC. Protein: CASSTGTDLYEQYF.

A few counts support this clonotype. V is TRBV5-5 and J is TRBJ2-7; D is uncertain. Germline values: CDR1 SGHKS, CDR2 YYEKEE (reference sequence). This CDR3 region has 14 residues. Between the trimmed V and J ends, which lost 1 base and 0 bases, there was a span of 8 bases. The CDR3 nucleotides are TGTGCCAGCAGCTTGTTATTGACCTCCTACGAGCAGTACTTC. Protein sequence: CASSLLLTSYEQYF.

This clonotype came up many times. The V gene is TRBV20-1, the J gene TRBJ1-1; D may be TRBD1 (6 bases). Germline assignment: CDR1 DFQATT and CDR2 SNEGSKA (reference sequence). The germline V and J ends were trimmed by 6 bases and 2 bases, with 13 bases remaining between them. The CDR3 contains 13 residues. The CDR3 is CSAKDSFNTEAFF. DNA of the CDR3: TGCAGTGCCAAGGACAGTTTCAACACTGAAGCTTTCTTT.

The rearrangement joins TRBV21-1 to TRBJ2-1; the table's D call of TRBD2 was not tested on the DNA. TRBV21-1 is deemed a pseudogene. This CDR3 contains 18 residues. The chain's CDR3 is CASSNALLLGRAYNEQFF. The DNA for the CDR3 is TGTGCCAGCAGCAACGCCTTATTGCTGGGCAGGGCTTACAATGAGCAGTTCTTC.

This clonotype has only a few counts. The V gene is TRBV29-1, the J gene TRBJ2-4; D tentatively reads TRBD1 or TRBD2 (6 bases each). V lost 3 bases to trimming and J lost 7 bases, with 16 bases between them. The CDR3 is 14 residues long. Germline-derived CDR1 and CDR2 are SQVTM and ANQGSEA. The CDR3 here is CSVDLTGGANIQYF. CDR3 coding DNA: TGCAGCGTTGATTTGACCGGGGGCGCGAACATTCAGTACTTC.

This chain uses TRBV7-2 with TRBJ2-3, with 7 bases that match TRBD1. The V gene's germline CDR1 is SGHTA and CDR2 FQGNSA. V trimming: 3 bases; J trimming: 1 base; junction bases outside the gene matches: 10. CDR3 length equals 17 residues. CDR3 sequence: CASSLGPGTAGTDTQYF. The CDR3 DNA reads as TGTGCCAGCAGCTTGGGCCCCGGGACAGCCGGCACAGATACGCAGTATTTT.

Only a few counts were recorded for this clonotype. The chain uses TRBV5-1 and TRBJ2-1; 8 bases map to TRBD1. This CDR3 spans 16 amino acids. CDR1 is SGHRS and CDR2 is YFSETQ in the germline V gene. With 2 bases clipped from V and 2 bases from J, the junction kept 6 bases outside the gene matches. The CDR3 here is CASSLGGTGPYNEQFF. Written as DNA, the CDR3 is TGCGCCAGCAGCTTAGGGGGGACAGGTCCCTACAATGAGCAGTTCTTC.